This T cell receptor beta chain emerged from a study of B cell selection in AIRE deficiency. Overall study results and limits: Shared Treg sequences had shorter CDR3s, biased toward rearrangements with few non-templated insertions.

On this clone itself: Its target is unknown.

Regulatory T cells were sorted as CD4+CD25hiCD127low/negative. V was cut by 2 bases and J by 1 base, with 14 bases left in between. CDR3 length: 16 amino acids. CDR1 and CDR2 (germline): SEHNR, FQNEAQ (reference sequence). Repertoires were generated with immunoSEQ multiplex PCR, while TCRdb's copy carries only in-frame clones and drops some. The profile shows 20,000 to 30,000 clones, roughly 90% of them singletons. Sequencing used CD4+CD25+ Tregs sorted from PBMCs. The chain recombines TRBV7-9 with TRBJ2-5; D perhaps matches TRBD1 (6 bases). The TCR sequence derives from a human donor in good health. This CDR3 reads CASSLRDKAIQETQYF. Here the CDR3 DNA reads TGTGCCAGCAGCTTAAGGGACAAGGCGATCCAAGAGACCCAGTACTTC. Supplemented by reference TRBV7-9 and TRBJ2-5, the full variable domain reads DTGVSQNPRHKITKRGQNVTFRCDPISEHNRLYWYRQTLGQGPEFLTYFQNEAQLEKSRLLSDRFSAERPKGSFSTLEIQRTEQGDSAMYLCASSLRDKAIQETQYFGPGTRLLVL.